The source of this TCR beta chain is a study of cytomegalovirus exposure and HLA in healthy donors (dated by TCRdb to 2015 to 2018). With respect to the entire study: In an earlier analysis of approximately 640 of the donors, 250 to 300 Gb of sequence data and approximately 100 million unique TCR beta sequences from approximately 180 million T cells were reported. Alongside the repertoire data, information on donor age, sex, ethnicity and CMV serostatus was compiled. The study aimed to test whether signatures of past pathogen exposure could be identified by cataloging public T cell receptors. A later genetic analysis used genome-wide SNP genotypes for about 55% of the 666 donors, treating that subset as a discovery cohort. Typing coverage differed by locus: A, B, C, DRB1 and DQB1 were typed in roughly 620-640 donors, DQA1 in approximately 520, DPA1 in 600 to 610, and DPB1 in 450 to 480. To decide whether each TCR beta V gene segment behaved as functional or pseudogenic, an earlier analysis of some 600 of the donors relied on high-throughput TCR beta sequencing. Roughly 290 gigabases of sequencing data and roughly 80 million unique TCR sequences made up an early release that covered nearly 650 HLA-typed donors. Rather than drawing on any new phenotypic data, the later analysis identified candidate immune exposures from TCR beta sequences and the way those sequences occurred across donors. Among approximately 370 genotyped donors of the cohort, an average of around 250,000 unique TCR beta nucleotide sequences was sequenced per donor, of which roughly 18% were non-productive. The genetic ancestry cluster associated with self-reported Caucasian donors included over 65% of the approximately 400 genotyped donors. The T cell repertoires of several hundred subjects were profiled by immunosequencing and related to cytomegalovirus serostatus. In addition to the first cohort of approximately 670 subjects, a separate validation cohort of 120 different subjects was used. HLA typing included class I and class II loci at four-digit resolution. Several DR-DQ haplotypes were treated as single units for association and clustering because of strong linkage in the cohort. All discovery cohort repertoires had been generated using a single sequencing platform. The study combined high-throughput TCR immunosequencing, statistical association of individual TCRs with disease status, and machine learning to predict cytomegalovirus infection status. A later analysis re-analyzed previously published TCR beta repertoires from roughly 690 donors and added high-resolution HLA genotyping to study TCR occurrence patterns. What the study reported, not specific to this receptor: Broadly in line with IMGT annotations, most TCR beta V segments showed up in productive rearrangements about 87% or about 30% of the time in an earlier analysis of about 500 of the donors. Several of the top co-occurrence clusters appeared to be linked to parvovirus B19, influenza, CMV and Epstein-Barr virus, according to a later analysis. While some public TCRs were present in many individuals, most TCR sequences turned up only very rarely across donors. Linkage disequilibrium might explain the correlated functional status among segregating V segments, but an unknown experimental factor could not be ruled out. In both the original and validation cohorts, the classifier was reported to diagnose cytomegalovirus status with high specificity and sensitivity. Because HLA typing was missing for some donors at each locus, association tests included only the typed subset. CMV serostatus was the only immune exposure information available for the cohort. The cohort was sequenced for TCR beta chains only, and without alpha or paired-chain data the features that could be detected were limited. Strong co-occurrence of HLA alleles, especially DR and DQ, made assigning TCR associations to individual alleles difficult. In a later analysis, HLA-associated TCR beta chains were found to be more clonally expanded and to have lower generation probabilities than equally common non-associated chains. Because counts were too low, about 18 rarely observed V segments, including chromosome 9 orphons, were excluded from the earlier analysis of 587 of the donors. According to the authors, the approach could potentially be generalized to other disease states and immunological phenotypes. In vitro tests confirmed that a few of the cytomegalovirus-associated TCR beta chains recognize cytomegalovirus antigens. The study gave a list of under 200 TCR beta chains associated with cytomegalovirus. A cluster of highly shared sequence variants was judged likely to represent a technical artifact of the sequencing pipeline. Sequencing depth was assumed to be roughly uniform across donors in the presence/absence analyses, though that assumption may not hold. Some IMGT-functional V segments, including TRBV6-2 and TRBV6-3, could not be distinguished by the 87-base-pair reads and were therefore excluded. In a later analysis, the rate of TCR association differed among HLA loci, with DRB1 alleles having the most associated TCRs and HLA-C alleles having the fewest. Compared with the roughly 700-donor mean, donors in an Asian-associated ancestry cluster had fewer N-insertions in productive TCRs, according to a later genetic analysis. An association between a missense DCLRE1C variant and V-gene and J-gene trimming of TCR beta chains was found in a later genetic analysis and replicated in an independent cohort. Specific HLA alleles were associated with roughly 16,000 TCR beta sequences at a false discovery rate of 0.05 in a later analysis. A further reported finding was that TCR beta sequences accurately predicted the HLA-A and HLA-B alleles for most subjects in the first cohort. In a later analysis, most CMV-associated TCR beta chains were found to appear HLA-restricted, with HLA associations seemingly driven largely by CMV exposure.

Library method: the immunoSEQ multiplex PCR assay. A mixture of 60 forward primers for TCR Vbeta segments and 13 reverse primers for TCR Jbeta segments was used in the multiplex PCR. The CDR3 region of rearranged TCR beta genes was amplified from genomic DNA with a multiplex PCR assay. The amplified TCR beta libraries were sequenced on the Illumina HiSeq System as 87-base-pair reads. Per the authors' processing: In a later analysis, around 80 million unique TCR beta chains were counted across the approximately 670 repertoires, and approximately 11 million of these chains were shared by at least two donors. To remove PCR and sequencing errors, raw reads were error-corrected and collapsed into unique sequences using a nearest-neighbor algorithm that merged closely related sequences. CDR3 sequences were aligned to IMGT reference sequences to assign V, D and J gene segments. For a sequence to be retained, a match of at least six nucleotides to both a V gene segment and a J gene segment was required. A rearrangement counted as productive if the CDR3 had no stop codons and remained in frame with V and J, and every other rearrangement counted as non-productive. CDR3 was defined by IMGT convention, running from the second conserved V-encoded cysteine to the conserved J-encoded phenylalanine. In an earlier analysis of approximately 590 of the donors, sequences lacking an unambiguous match to a single V gene segment were excluded. In an earlier analysis of approximately 590 of the donors, V segments were called functional above 56.7% productive rearrangements and were called segregating when the between-donor standard deviation exceeded 5%. A statistical classification framework was built to diagnose cytomegalovirus status from the catalog of TCR beta chain sequences. In a later analysis, TCR nucleotide sequences were compared against IMGT/GENE-DB human TR gene sequences so that V and J genes could be assigned. The TCRdist pipeline was used in a later analysis to assign CDR3 sequences and most-parsimonious VDJ recombination scenarios. In a later analysis, each TCR beta chain was defined by its CDR3 amino acid sequence together with its V-gene family, and reads without a unique V-gene family were excluded. A later analysis removed 550 to 700 highly shared, low-generation-probability nucleotide sequences to deal with suspected cross-contamination and a sequencing artifact. In a later analysis, a clonal expansion index was calculated for each public chain from normalized within-repertoire ranks of inferred template counts. A later analysis computed generation probabilities with a VDJ recombination model fitted to out-of-frame rearrangements, and checked the results against IGoR. In a later analysis, TCR-TCR, TCR-HLA and TCR-CMV co-occurrence was scored with hypergeometric tests, and a repertoire-size bias correction was applied to TCR pairs. To estimate false discovery rates, a later analysis permuted the HLA or CMV assignments 20 times. In a later analysis, co-occurring TCRs were grouped using DBSCAN, with TCRdist sequence similarity added in when clustering inside HLA-allele-positive subsets. Repertoires with fewer than 30,000 or more than 120,000 public chains, plus five repertoires with anomalous nucleotide sharing, were excluded from co-occurrence clustering. As stored in TCRdb, this immuneACCESS dataset retains in-frame rearrangements with V and J assigned. A fraction of the clones does not appear; measured against another copy, unresolved V genes explain less than half of the discrepancy, and the remainder lacks a known reason. V, J and clone size reflect that table, while D and trimming were determined from the DNA. Present in this sample are around 190,000 clones, approximately 9.5% of which were seen just once. Over 1% of the sample lies in the top ten.

The cohort was made up of roughly 670 healthy bone marrow donors. All cohort members were sampled while nominally healthy, although unrecorded immune exposures were likely present. The donor tested CMV seropositive and was one of the 289 seropositive cohort members. Each donor provided a peripheral blood sample, and peripheral blood mononuclear cells were used for TCR beta sequencing. Genomic DNA extraction from the blood cell samples was performed with the Qiagen DNeasy Blood Extraction Kit. Spanning cysteine to phenylalanine, the CDR3 consists of 16 amino acids. Only the CDR3 DNA stays, 48 bases, in frame from base 1. V drops 0 bases and J drops 4 bases, leaving 15 bases in between. From a lookup of the germline V gene, CDR1 and CDR2 are SGDLS and YYNGEE. This clone was detected a few times. Its antigen is unknown. No base quality information exists; no much larger clone differs at one position.

The receptor chain draws on TRBV9 and TRBJ2-3; TRBD2 is perhaps the D gene, given 6 matching bases. The sequenced material came from PBMCs. This receptor was obtained from a woman under 40 in good health and CMV-seropositive. The DNA sequence is TGTGCCAGCAGCGTAGACCCACCGGGAGTCTCAGATACGCAGTATTTT. It specifies CASSVDPPGVSDTQYF. This CDR3, with the reference TRBV9 and TRBJ2-3 proteins standing in past its ends, gives the full variable domain DSGVTQTPKHLITATGQRVTLRCSPRSGDLSVYWYQQSLDQGLQFLIQYYNGEERAKGNILERFSAQQFPDLHSELNLSSLELGDSALYFCASSVDPPGVSDTQYFGPGTRLTVL.